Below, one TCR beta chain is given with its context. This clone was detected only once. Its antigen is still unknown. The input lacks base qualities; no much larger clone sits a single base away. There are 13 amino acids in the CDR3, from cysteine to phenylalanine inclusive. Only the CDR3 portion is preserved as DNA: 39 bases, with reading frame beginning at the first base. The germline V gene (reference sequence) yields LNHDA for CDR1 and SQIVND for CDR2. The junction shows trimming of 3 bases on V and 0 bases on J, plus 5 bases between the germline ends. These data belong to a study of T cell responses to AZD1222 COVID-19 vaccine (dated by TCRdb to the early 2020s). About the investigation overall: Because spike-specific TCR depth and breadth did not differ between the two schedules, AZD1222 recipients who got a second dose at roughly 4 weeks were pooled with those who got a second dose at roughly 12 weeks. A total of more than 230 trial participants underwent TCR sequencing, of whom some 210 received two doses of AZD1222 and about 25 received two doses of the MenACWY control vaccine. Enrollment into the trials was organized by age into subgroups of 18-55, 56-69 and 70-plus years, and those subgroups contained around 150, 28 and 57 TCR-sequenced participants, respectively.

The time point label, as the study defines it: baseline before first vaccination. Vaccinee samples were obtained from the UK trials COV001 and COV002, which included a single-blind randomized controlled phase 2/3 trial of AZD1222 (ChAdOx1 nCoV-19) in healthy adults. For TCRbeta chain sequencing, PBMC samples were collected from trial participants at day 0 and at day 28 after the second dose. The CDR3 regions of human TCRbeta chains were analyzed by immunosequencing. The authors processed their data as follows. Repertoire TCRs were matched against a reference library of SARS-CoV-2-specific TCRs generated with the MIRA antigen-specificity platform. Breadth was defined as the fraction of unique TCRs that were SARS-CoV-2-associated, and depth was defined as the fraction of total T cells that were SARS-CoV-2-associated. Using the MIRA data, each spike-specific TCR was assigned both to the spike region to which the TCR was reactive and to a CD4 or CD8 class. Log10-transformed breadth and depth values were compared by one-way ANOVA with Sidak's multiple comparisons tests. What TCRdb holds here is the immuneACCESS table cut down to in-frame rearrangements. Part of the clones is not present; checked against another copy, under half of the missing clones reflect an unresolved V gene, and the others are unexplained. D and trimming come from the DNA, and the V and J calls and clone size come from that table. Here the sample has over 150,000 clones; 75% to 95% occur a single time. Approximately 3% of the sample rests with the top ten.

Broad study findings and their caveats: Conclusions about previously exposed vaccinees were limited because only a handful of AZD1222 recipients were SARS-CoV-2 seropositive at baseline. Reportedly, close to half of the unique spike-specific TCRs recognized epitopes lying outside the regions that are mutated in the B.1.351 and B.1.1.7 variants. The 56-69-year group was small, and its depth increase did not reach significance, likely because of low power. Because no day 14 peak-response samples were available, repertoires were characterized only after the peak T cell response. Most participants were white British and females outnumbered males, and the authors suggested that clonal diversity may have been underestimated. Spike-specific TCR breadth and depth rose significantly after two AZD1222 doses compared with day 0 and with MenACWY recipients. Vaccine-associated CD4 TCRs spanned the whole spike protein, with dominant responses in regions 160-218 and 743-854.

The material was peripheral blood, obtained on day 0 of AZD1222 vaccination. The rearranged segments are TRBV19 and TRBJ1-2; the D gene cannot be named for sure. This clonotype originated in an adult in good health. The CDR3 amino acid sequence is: CASSIKSNYGYTF. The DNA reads TGTGCCAGTAGTATCAAGTCTAACTATGGCTACACCTTC.